This section outlines one T cell receptor beta chain sequence together with its context. Its cognate antigen is unknown. The sample belongs to a study of cytomegalovirus exposure and HLA in healthy donors. Study-wide results and caveats: The study labeled 180 or so TCR beta chains cytomegalovirus-associated. V- and J-gene trimming in TCR beta was tied to a missense DCLRE1C variant by an analysis performed later. In a later analysis, DRB1 alleles had the most associated TCRs; HLA-C alleles the fewest. Later analysis suggested links between common viral pathogens and several top significant clusters.

Amplification used 60 Vbeta primers and 13 Jbeta primers. Measured with immunoSEQ multiplex PCR; TCRdb has only the in-frame clones, and not every one. The data contain some 100,000 clones, about three quarters of them seen just once; the ten biggest clones take up approximately 4.2%. Germline lookup yields CDR1 SGHVS and CDR2 FNYEAQ. V gave up 5 bases and J gave up 6 bases; unmatched junction bases: 7. CDR3 length: 14 residues. Material: PBMCs. The chain uses TRBV7-6 and TRBJ2-3, with TRBD1 identical over 8 bases. This TCR was sampled from a woman aged 40 to 50 in good health and CMV-seropositive. The CDR3 loop reads CASSPDRVGDTQYF. The CDR3 region has the DNA TGTGCCAGCAGCCCGGACAGGGTTGGGGATACGCAGTATTTT. The full variable domain, rest sourced from reference TRBV7-6 and TRBJ2-3, is GAGVSQSPRYKVTKRGQDVALRCDPISGHVSLYWYRQALGQGPEFLTYFNYEAQQDKSGLPNDRFSAERPEGSISTLTIQRTEQRDSAMYRCASSPDRVGDTQYFGPGTRLTVL.